A single sample gave rise to the 24 T cell receptor beta chains below, sequenced in a study of blood T cell repertoires in COVID-19 (dated by TCRdb to the early 2020s). The receptor library was made with the immunoSEQ multiplex PCR assay. TCRdb's version of the immuneACCESS table is confined to in-frame rearrangements and falls short of the full clone set. An unresolved V gene accounts for under half of the shortfall where checked; the remainder is of unknown origin. This sample has over 250,000 clones in its table, and 91% of those were observed once. The ten largest clones represent about 2.5% of the sample. The material sequenced was peripheral blood. The receptors were sampled from a person aged 18 to 29 with COVID-19, enrolled during active disease.

The chain is built from TRBV7-2 and TRBJ2-3; 10 bases align to TRBD1. With 5 bases clipped from V and 1 base from J, the junction kept 6 bases outside the gene matches. The V gene's germline CDR1 is SGHTA and CDR2 FQGNSA. The CDR3 loop spans 16 amino acids. Here the CDR3 DNA reads TGTGCCAGCAGCCCCGCCGGGACAGGGGGCACAGATACGCAGTATTTT. This codes for CASSPAGTGGTDTQYF.

The gene calls are TRBV5-6 and TRBJ1-4; 9 bases match TRBD1. Germline V gene lookup returns CDR1 SGHDT and CDR2 YYEEEE. Trimming removed 3 bases from V and 8 bases from J; junction bases left unmatched: 2. The CDR3 contains 13 residues. In DNA form, the CDR3 reads TGTGCCAGCAGCTCGACAGGGGGGGAAAAACTGTTTTTT. It codes for CASSSTGGEKLFF.

The chain carries TRBV27 and TRBJ1-2; 10 bases line up with TRBD1. With V trimmed by 5 bases and J by 2 bases, 5 bases remained unmatched. Germline CDR1 is MNHEY and CDR2 is SMNVEV (reference sequence). This CDR3 comprises 15 residues. The CDR3 nucleotides are TGTGCCAGCAGTCCACGACAGGGGGCCAACTATGGCTACACCTTC. This encodes CASSPRQGANYGYTF.

The chain joins TRBV5-8 to TRBJ2-1, with 9 bases fitting TRBD1. The CDR3 covers 15 residues. V lost 2 bases, J lost 6 bases, and 6 bases stayed unmatched. The germline CDR1 and CDR2 sequences are SGHTS and YDEGEE. DNA for the CDR3: TGTGCCAGCAGCTTTAGGACAGGGGTTAGCAATGAGCAGTTCTTC. As protein: CASSFRTGVSNEQFF. Using reference TRBV5-8 and TRBJ2-1 for the parts outside the CDR3, the full variable domain is EAGVTQSPTHLIKTRGQQATLRCSPISGHTSVYWYQQALGLGLQFLLWYDEGEERNRGNFPPRFSGRQFPNYSSELNVNALELEDSALYLCASSFRTGVSNEQFFGPGTRLTVL.

The rearrangement links TRBV5-4 to TRBJ1-2; the D is unclear. Deletions cut 1 base from V and 4 bases from J, with 14 bases between. Looked up from germline, CDR1 is SGHNT and CDR2 is YYREEE (reference sequence). The CDR3 has 15 amino acids. The CDR3 nucleotides are TGTGCCAGCAGCTTGTTGTTAGGAGGGAGCTATGGCTACACCTTC. Its translation: CASSLLLGGSYGYTF.

A single count supports this clone. J is TRBJ1-5 and V is TRBV12-3 or TRBV12-4; TRBD1 is a possible D gene (5 bases). The CDR3 sequence is 13 residues long. Deletions cut 6 bases from V and 5 bases from J, with 11 bases between. Here the CDR3 DNA reads TGTGCCAGCAGCCTCATACAGGATCAGCCCCAGCATTTT. Protein product: CASSLIQDQPQHF.

The V and J genes are TRBV5-8 and TRBJ2-5; D not certain. Trimming left V 0 bases short and J 5 bases short, with 11 bases between. Germline-derived CDR1 and CDR2 are SGHTS and YDEGEE. This CDR3 is built from 14 residues. The CDR3 here is CASSLAAGEETQYF. The CDR3 nucleotides read TGTGCCAGCAGCTTGGCCGCCGGAGAGGAGACCCAGTACTTC.

The chain is built from TRBV27 and TRBJ1-2; 7 positions agree with TRBD1. From germline, CDR1 is MNHEY and CDR2 SMNVEV (reference sequence). There are 13 residues in the CDR3. The V and J ends lost 3 bases and 8 bases, in that order; junction bases with no gene match: 6. CDR3 coding DNA: TGTGCCAGCAGTTTTTTAGGGGGCGAAGGCTACACCTTC. Protein: CASSFLGGEGYTF.

V is TRBV7-3 and J is TRBJ2-1; TRBD2 matches at 7 bases. The ends lost 5 bases at V and 2 bases at J; junction bases unmatched: 6. The CDR3 spans 15 residues. Germline assignment: CDR1 SGHTA and CDR2 FQGTGA. In DNA form, the CDR3 reads TGTGCCAGCAGCCTTGCTAGCGGACCCTACAATGAGCAGTTCTTC. It codes for CASSLASGPYNEQFF.

The V gene is TRBV7-8, the J gene TRBJ1-6; D not resolved. From germline, CDR1 is SGHVS and CDR2 FQNEAQ. The germline V and J ends were trimmed by 5 bases and 11 bases, with 13 bases remaining between them. The CDR3 sequence is 13 residues long. CDR3 amino acids: CASSLFSKPPLHF. The CDR3 DNA sequence: TGTGCCAGCAGCCTTTTCTCCAAGCCACCCCTCCACTTT.

To note about this clone: Additional DNA sequences in this sample encode the identical CDR3. CDR3: CATSDRTSGSLNEQFF. The CDR3 nucleotides are TGTGCCACCAGTGACCGTACTAGCGGGAGTTTAAATGAGCAGTTCTTC. The chain joins TRBV24-1 to TRBJ2-1; TRBD2 matches 11 bases. CDR1 and CDR2 (germline): KGHDR, SFDVKD. The ends lost 4 bases at V and 7 bases at J; junction bases unmatched: 8. The CDR3 is 16 residues long.

This chain connects TRBV29-1 to TRBJ2-2, with D tentatively TRBD2 (5 bases). Germline V gene sequence: CDR1 SQVTM, CDR2 ANQGSEA. V dropped 4 bases and J dropped 3 bases, with 15 bases sitting between them. The CDR3 length is 15 residues. As DNA, the CDR3 is TGCAGCGTTGTAACGGAGGTAGCCTACACCGGGGAGCTGTTTTTT. Translating it yields CSVVTEVAYTGELFF.

The chain carries TRBV14 and TRBJ2-1; TRBD2 is a possible D gene (6 bases). Germline lookup yields CDR1 SGHDN and CDR2 FVKESK. V was pared by 4 bases and J by 14 bases, with 21 bases between. The CDR3 has 14 amino acids. The chain's CDR3 is CASSPYHLRTIEFF. The CDR3 DNA is TGTGCCAGCAGCCCCTATCACCTCAGGACTATTGAGTTCTTC.

The chain combines TRBV27 with TRBJ2-5; weak D call: TRBD2 (5 bases). CDR3 length equals 13 residues. The germline gives CDR1 MNHEY, CDR2 SMNVEV (reference sequence). The V end lost 2 bases, the J end lost 3 bases, and 7 bases lay between the germline ends. In DNA form, the CDR3 reads TGTGCCAGCAGTTTAGGACTTAAAGAGACCCAGTACTTC. It specifies CASSLGLKETQYF.

This clone appeared a few times. CDR3 in amino acids: CSVSGTTAGELFF. The CDR3 coding sequence is TGCAGCGTGTCCGGGACTACGGCCGGGGAGCTGTTTTTT. The rearrangement links TRBV29-1 to TRBJ2-2; 7 bases line up with TRBD2. After removal of 6 bases from V and 6 bases from J, the junction contained 7 bases not matched to a gene. This CDR3 is built from 13 residues. Germline V gene sequence: CDR1 SQVTM, CDR2 ANQGSEA.

This rearrangement joins TRBV7-9 to TRBJ1-5; tentatively, D is TRBD1 (6 bases). The V and J ends lost 5 bases and 2 bases respectively, with 7 bases between them. This CDR3 is built from 13 residues. Germline lookup yields CDR1 SEHNR and CDR2 FQNEAQ (reference sequence). In nucleotides, the CDR3 is TGTGCCAGCAGCCGGACAGGCAATCAGCCCCAGCATTTT. Protein product: CASSRTGNQPQHF.

This chain uses TRBV6-1 with TRBJ1-2; D is ambiguous. The CDR3 extends over 14 amino acids. Germline-derived CDR1 and CDR2 are MNHNS and SASEGT. Trimming removed 2 bases at V and 2 bases at J, with 9 bases between. The CDR3, as DNA: TGTGCCAGCAGTGAAATCCGGGTAAACTATGGCTACACCTTC. It translates to CASSEIRVNYGYTF.

This chain connects TRBV6-5 to TRBJ1-1; D not resolved. V shed 6 bases and J shed 5 bases, with 13 bases lying between them. The CDR3 covers 13 residues. Germline CDR1 and CDR2: MNHEY and SVGAGI. This chain's CDR3 is CASRRGVGTEAFF. The CDR3 nucleotides read TGTGCCAGCAGGCGCGGGGTAGGGACTGAAGCTTTCTTT.

As regards this clone: One junction end does not reproduce the germline sequence, and a read error may be involved. The rearrangement links TRBV7-2 to TRBJ2-7; D gene uncertain. CDR1 and CDR2 (germline): SGHTA, FQGNSA. The CDR3 length is 14 residues. CDR3 sequence reads: CASSLLEVTYEQYF. The CDR3 DNA sequence: TGTGCCAGTAGCTTATTAGAGGTTACTTACGAGCAGTACTTC.

The chain has TRBV7-6 and TRBJ2-7, with 9 bases matching TRBD2. This CDR3 region has 15 residues. Germline values: CDR1 SGHVS, CDR2 FNYEAQ. V shed 4 bases, J shed 3 bases, and the junction held 7 bases outside the gene matches. CDR3 DNA sequence: TGTGCCAGCAGCTCAGATAGCGGGAGTCTCTACGAGCAGTACTTC. Protein: CASSSDSGSLYEQYF.

The chain carries TRBV5-4 and TRBJ1-3; no reliable D call. Trimming took 0 bases from V and 2 from J, leaving 12 bases between them. CDR1 is SGHNT, CDR2 YYREEE, per germline (reference sequence). This CDR3 is built from 16 residues. In DNA form, the CDR3 reads TGTGCCAGCAGCTTGGTTGGGGAGTTGCCTGGAAACACCATATATTTT. Amino acids: CASSLVGELPGNTIYF.

The chain recombines TRBV11-3 with TRBJ2-1; the match to TRBD2 covers 11 bases. The length of the CDR3 is 16 residues. CDR1 is SGHNT, CDR2 YENEEA, per germline. V lost 4 bases and J lost 4; bases outside the gene matches: 6. CDR3 in amino acids: CASSSGLAGEYNEQFF. CDR3 DNA sequence: TGTGCCAGCAGCTCCGGACTAGCGGGCGAATACAATGAGCAGTTCTTC.

The chain recombines TRBV3-1 (or the pseudogene TRBV3-2) with TRBJ2-5, with TRBD2 matching 14 bases. There are 20 residues in the CDR3. V was pared by 3 bases and J by 2 bases, with 14 bases of the junction left unmatched. Per germline, CDR1 LGHDT and CDR2 YNNKEL (reference sequence). The chain's CDR3 is CASSQRLGLAGGWGQETQYF. The CDR3 nucleotides are TGTGCCAGCAGCCAGCGACTAGGACTAGCGGGAGGCTGGGGACAAGAGACCCAGTACTTC.

J is TRBJ2-3 and V is TRBV6-1; 9 bases are a match to TRBD1. V dropped 1 base and J dropped 4; count of bases not matched to a gene: 3. The CDR3 extends over 15 amino acids. The germline gives CDR1 MNHNS, CDR2 SASEGT. The CDR3 here is CASSEGTGAPDTQYF. The CDR3 bases are TGTGCCAGCAGTGAAGGGACAGGGGCCCCAGATACGCAGTATTTT.